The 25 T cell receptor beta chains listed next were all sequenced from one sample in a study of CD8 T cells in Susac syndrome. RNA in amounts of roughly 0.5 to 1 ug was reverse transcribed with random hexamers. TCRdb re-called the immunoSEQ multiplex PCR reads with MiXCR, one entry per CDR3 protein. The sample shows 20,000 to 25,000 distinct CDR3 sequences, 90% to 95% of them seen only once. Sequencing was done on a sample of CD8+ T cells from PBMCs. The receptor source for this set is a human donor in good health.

The DNA for the CDR3 is TGCAGTGCTAGAGATACAGGGACCCCCTACGAGCAGTACTTC. It codes for CSARDTGTPYEQYF. The rearrangement uses TRBV20-1 and TRBJ2-7; D may be TRBD1 (6 bases). Germline V lookup: CDR1 DFQATT, CDR2 SNEGSKA (reference sequence). Trimming took off 0 bases at V and 2 bases at J, with 11 bases between the two ends. The CDR3 runs to 14 residues.

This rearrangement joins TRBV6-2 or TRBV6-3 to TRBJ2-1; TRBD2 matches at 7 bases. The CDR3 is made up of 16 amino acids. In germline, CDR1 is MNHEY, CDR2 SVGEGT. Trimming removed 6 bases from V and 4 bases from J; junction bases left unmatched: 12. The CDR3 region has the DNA TGTGCCAGCAGCCCTTTTGGGGGGGGGAGATACAATGAGCAGTTCTTC. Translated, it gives CASSPFGGGRYNEQFF.

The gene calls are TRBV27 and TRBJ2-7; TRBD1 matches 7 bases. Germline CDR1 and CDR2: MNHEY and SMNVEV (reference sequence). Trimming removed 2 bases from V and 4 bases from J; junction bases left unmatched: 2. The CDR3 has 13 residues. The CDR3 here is CASSLGGQYEQYF. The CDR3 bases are TGTGCCAGCAGTTTAGGGGGACAGTACGAGCAGTACTTC.

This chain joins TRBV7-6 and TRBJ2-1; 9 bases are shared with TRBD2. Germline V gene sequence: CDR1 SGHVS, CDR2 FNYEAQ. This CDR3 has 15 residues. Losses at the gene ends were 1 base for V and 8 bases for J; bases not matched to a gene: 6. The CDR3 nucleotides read TGTGCCAGCAGCTTAGGGGGCGGGGGGGCAGATGAGCAGTTCTTC. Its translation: CASSLGGGGADEQFF.

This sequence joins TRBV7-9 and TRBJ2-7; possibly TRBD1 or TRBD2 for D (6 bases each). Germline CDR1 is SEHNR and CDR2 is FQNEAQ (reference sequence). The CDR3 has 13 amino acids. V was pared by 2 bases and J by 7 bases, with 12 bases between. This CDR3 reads CASSLSGAWEQYF. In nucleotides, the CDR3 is TGTGCCAGCAGCTTATCGGGGGCCTGGGAGCAGTACTTC.

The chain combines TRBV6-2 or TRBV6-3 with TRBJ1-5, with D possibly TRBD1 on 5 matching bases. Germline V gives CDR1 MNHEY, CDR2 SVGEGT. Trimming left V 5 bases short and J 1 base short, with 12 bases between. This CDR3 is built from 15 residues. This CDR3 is CASSPWGDSNQPQHF. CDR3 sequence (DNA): TGTGCCAGCAGTCCCTGGGGGGACAGCAATCAGCCCCAGCATTTT.

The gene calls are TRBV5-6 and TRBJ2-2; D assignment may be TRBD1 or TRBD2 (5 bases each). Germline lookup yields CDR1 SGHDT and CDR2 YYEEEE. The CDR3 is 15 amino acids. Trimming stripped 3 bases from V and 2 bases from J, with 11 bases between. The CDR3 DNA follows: TGTGCCAGCAGCTGGCCGGGACGAAACACCGGGGAGCTGTTTTTT. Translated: CASSWPGRNTGELFF. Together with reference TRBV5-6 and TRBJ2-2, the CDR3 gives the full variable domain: DAGVTQSPTHLIKTRGQQVTLRCSPKSGHDTVSWYQQALGQGPQFIFQYYEEEERQRGNFPDRFSGHQFPNYSSELNVNALLLGDSALYLCASSWPGRNTGELFFGEGSRLTVL.

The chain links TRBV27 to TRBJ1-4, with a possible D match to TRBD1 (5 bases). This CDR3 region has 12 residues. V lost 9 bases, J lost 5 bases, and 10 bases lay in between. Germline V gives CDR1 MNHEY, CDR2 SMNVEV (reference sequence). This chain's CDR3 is CASQGLNEKLFF. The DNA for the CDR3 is TGTGCCAGTCAGGGTTTGAATGAAAAACTGTTTTTT.

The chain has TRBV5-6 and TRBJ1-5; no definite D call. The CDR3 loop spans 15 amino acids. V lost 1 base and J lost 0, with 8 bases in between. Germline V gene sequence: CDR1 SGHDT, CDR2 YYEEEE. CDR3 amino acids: CASSLWAFSNQPQHF. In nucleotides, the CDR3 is TGTGCCAGCAGCTTGTGGGCCTTTAGCAATCAGCCCCAGCATTTT.

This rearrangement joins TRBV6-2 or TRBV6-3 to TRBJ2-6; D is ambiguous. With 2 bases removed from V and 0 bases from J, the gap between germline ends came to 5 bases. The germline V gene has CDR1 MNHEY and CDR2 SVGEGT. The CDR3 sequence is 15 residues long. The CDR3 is CASSYGNSGANVLTF. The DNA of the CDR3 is TGTGCCAGCAGTTACGGGAACTCTGGGGCCAACGTCCTGACTTTC.

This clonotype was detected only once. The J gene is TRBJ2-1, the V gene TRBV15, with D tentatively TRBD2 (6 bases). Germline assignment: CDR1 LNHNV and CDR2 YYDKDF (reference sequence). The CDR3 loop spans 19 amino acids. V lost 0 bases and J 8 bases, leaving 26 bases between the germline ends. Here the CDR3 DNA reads TGTGCCACCAGCAGAGACGGGCAGGGATTTATTCCGGGGGAGGATGAGCAGTTCTTC. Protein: CATSRDGQGFIPGEDEQFF.

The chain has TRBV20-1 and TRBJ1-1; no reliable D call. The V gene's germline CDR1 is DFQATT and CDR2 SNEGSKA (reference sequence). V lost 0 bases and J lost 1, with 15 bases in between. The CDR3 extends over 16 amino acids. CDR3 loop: CSARDIVSSWNTEAFF. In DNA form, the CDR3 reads TGCAGTGCTAGAGATATAGTATCCTCATGGAACACTGAAGCTTTCTTT.

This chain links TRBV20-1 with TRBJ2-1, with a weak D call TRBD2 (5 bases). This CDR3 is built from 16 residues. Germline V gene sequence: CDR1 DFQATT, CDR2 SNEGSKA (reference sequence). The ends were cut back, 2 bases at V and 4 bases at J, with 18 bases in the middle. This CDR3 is CSARPLGGGPYNEQFF. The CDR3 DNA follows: TGCAGTGCTAGACCCCTAGGTGGCGGGCCTTACAATGAGCAGTTCTTC.

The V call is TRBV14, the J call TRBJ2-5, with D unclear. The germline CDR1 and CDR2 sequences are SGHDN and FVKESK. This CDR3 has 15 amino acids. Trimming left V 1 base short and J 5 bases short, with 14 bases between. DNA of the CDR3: TGTGCCAGCAGCCAAGTAAGAGGCAACTGGGAGACCCAGTACTTC. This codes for CASSQVRGNWETQYF.

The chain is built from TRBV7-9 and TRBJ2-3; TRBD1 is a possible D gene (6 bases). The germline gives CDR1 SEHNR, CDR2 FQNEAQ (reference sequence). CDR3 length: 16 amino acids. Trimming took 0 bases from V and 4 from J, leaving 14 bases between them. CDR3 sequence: CASSLAHSRQADTQYF. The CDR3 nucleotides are TGTGCCAGCAGCTTAGCCCACTCCCGACAGGCAGATACGCAGTATTTT.

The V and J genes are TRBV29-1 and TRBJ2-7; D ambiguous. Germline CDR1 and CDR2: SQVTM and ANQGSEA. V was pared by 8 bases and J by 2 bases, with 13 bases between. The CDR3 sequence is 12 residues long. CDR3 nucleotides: TGCAGCTTCCGGTCGGTCACCTACGAGCAGTACTTC. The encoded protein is CSFRSVTYEQYF.

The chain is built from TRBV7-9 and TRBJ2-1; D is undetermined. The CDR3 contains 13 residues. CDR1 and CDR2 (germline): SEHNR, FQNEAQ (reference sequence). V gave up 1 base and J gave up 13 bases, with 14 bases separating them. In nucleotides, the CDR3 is TGTGCCAGCAGCTTAGAAGGCTCAGCTATACAGTTCTTC. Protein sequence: CASSLEGSAIQFF.

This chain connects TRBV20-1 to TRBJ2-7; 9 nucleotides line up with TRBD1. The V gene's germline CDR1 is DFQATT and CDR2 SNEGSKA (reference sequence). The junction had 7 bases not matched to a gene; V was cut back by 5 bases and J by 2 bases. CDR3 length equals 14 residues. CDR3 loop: CSAPGGQGAYEQYF. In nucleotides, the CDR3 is TGCAGTGCTCCCGGGGGACAGGGAGCCTACGAGCAGTACTTC.

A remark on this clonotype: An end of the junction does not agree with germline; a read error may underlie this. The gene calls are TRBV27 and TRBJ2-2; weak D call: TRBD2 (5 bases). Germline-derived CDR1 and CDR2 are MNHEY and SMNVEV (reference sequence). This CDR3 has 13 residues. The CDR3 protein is CASSLANTGELLF. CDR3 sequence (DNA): TGTGCCAGCAGTCTGGCAAACACCGGGGAGCTGCTTTTT.

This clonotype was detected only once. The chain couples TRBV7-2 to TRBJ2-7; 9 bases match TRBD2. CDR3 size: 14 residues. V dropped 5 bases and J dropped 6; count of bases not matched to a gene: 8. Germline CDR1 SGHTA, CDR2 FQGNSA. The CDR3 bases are TGTGCCAGCAGCCCGAGCAGCGGGGGGCTCGAGCAGTACTTC. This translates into CASSPSSGGLEQYF.

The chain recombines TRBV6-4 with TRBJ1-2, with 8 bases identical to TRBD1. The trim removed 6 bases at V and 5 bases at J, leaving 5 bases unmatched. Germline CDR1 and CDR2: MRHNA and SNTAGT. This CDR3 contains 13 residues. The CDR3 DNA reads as TGTGCCAGCAGGCCTGGACAGGGTTATGGCTACACCTTC. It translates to CASRPGQGYGYTF.

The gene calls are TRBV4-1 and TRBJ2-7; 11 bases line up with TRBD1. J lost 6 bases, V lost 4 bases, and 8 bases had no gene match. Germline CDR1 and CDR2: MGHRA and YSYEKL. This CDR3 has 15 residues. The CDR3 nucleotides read TGCGCCAGCAGCCGACAATCCGGGACAGGGGGCGAGCAGTACTTC. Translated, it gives CASSRQSGTGGEQYF.

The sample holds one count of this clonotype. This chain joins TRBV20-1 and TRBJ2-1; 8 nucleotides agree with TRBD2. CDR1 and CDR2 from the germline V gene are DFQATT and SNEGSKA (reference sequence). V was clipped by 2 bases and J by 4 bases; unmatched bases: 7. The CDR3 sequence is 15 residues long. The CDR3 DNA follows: TGCAGTGCTAGAAAGGAGCGGGGGCCTTACAATGAGCAGTTCTTC. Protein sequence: CSARKERGPYNEQFF.

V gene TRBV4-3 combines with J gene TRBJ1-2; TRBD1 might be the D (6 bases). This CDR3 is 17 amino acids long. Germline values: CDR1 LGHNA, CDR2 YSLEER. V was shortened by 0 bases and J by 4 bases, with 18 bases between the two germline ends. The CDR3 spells CASSQDRDPGVGYGYTF. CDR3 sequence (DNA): TGCGCCAGCAGCCAAGATCGGGACCCAGGGGTTGGCTATGGCTACACCTTC.

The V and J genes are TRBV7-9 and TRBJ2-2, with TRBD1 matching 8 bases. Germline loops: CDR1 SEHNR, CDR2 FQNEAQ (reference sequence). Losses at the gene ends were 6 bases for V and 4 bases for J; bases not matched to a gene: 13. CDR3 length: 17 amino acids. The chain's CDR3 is CASRTDRDFGGTGELFF. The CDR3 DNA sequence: TGTGCCAGCAGAACGGACAGGGATTTTGGTGGCACCGGGGAGCTGTTTTTT.